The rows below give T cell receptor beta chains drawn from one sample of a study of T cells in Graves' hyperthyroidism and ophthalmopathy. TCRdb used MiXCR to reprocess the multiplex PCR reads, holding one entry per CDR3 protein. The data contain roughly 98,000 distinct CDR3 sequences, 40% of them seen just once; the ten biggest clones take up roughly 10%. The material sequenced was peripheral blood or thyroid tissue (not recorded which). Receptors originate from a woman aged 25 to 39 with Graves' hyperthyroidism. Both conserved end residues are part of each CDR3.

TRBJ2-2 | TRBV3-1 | CASSQGNGNGELFF
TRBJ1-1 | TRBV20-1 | CRGDRNTEAFF
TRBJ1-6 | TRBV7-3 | CASSLGQGSPLHF
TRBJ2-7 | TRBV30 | CAWSLMGPGDEQYF
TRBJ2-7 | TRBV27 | CASRPLVIGYEQYF
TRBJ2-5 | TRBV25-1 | CASSAEGPSETQYF
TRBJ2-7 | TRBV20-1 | CSASSGGTPYEQYF
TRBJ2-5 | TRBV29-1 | CSSCQISGRALETQYF
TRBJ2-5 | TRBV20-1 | CSGTGAETQYF
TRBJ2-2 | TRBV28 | CASREGQGPTGELFF
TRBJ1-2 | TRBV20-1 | CRTGTTNYGCTF
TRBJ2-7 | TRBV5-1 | CASRRGTERFERYF
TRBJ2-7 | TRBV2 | CAGNEAWGLPYEQYF
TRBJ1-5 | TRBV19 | CASSLGNRGAILQPQHF
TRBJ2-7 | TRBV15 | CATSRSWQSSYEQYF
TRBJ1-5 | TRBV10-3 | CAISESPRGNQPQHF
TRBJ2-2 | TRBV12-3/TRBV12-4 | CASRPTSVSAGELFF
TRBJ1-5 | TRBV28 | CATTNRQGLGQLQHF
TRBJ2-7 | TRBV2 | CASNAPTGRGRHEQYF
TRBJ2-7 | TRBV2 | CASSDPSGTREQYF
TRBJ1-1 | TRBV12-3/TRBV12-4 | CASSFPGQGNTEAFF
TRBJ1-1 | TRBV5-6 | CASRPGGVGTEAFF
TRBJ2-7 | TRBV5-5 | CASSPEGRGVSYEQYF
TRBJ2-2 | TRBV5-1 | CASSTGTYNTGELFF
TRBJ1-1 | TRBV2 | CASRATDLNTKASF
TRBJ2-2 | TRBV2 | CASSETSGSVSGELFF
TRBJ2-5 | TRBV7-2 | CASTDETSRGEAPYF
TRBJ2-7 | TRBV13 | CASSSGGQGYEQYF
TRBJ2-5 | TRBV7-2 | CASSRWAGLPQETQYF
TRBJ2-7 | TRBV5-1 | CASSGQGVDEQYF
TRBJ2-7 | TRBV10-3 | CAIRGSYEQYF
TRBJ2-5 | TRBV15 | CATSSPDREATQYF
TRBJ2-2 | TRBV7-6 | CASSQESGQSNTGELFF
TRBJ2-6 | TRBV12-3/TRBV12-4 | CASSNRGGYSGANVLTF
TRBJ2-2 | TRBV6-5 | CASKKTVLTGELFF
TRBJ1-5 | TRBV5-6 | CASTRFSGMNQPQHF
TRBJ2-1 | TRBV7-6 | CASSLSVAGAGEQFF
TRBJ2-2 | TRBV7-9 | CASSSGQLNTGELFF
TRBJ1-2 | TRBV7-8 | CASSLDGRDSYTF
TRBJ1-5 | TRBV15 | CATSSYRQGWQPQHF
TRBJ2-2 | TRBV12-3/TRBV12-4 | CATLSLRDIAGELFF
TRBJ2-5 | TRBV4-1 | CASTPGGGRTETQYF
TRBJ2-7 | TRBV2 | CASSERAGASEQYF